The rows below give T cell receptor beta chains drawn from one sample of a study of blood T cell repertoires in COVID-19. Method: immunoSEQ multiplex PCR; TCRdb's copy keeps in-frame clones and lacks some. The data show roughly 61,000 clones, about 91% seen once. Sequenced sample: peripheral blood. These receptors came from a man aged 55 to 70 with acute or convalescent COVID-19. CDR3s include the opening cysteine and the closing phenylalanine or tryptophan. D genes are given only for firm matches. Clone sizes are given selectively: once, few, many, or a class where the clone is expanded.

>TRBD2|TRBJ2-7|once|TRBV10-3
CAVSIGGEVYEQYF
TGTGCCGTATCCATCGGGGGGGAAGTCTACGAGCAGTACTTC
>TRBD2|TRBJ2-6|.|TRBV7-2
CASSLSGRASGANVLTF
TGTGCCAGCAGCCTTAGCGGGAGGGCCTCTGGGGCCAACGTCCTGACTTTC
>.|TRBJ2-1|.|TRBV2
CASSEFGQDYLLRFF
TGTGCCAGCAGTGAATTCGGTCAGGACTACCTTTTGAGGTTCTTC
>TRBD2|TRBJ2-1|.|TRBV7-3
CASSLDSGSSNEQFF
TGTGCCAGCAGCTTAGATAGCGGGAGTTCAAATGAGCAGTTCTTC
>TRBD1|TRBJ1-2|.|TRBV28
CASSGTAPANYGYTF
TGTGCCAGCAGCGGGACAGCGCCCGCTAACTATGGCTACACCTTC
>.|TRBJ1-2|.|TRBV11-2
CASSPGGNGYTF
TGTGCCAGCAGCCCCGGGGGTAATGGCTACACCTTC
>TRBD2|TRBJ2-7|.|TRBV19
CASSMGLAGGTYEQYF
TGTGCCAGTAGTATGGGACTAGCGGGAGGAACCTACGAGCAGTACTTC
>TRBD1|TRBJ1-1|.|TRBV5-4
CASSRGGTGETEAFF
TGTGCCAGCAGCCGGGGGGGGACAGGGGAAACTGAAGCTTTCTTT
>.|TRBJ1-1|.|TRBV7-3
CASSLMGRGTEAFF
TGTGCCAGCAGCTTAATGGGCAGGGGCACTGAAGCTTTCTTT
>TRBD1|TRBJ1-1|.|TRBV6-6
CASSTAGGKAFF
TGTGCCAGCAGTACGGCAGGGGGTAAAGCTTTCTTT
>TRBD2|TRBJ2-7|.|TRBV28
CASSLRTSGKRYEQYF
TGTGCCAGCAGTTTAAGGACTAGCGGGAAACGTTACGAGCAGTACTTC